This T cell receptor (beta chain) was identified in a study of blood T cell repertoires in COVID-19. Study overall: Italy, Spain and the United States were the sources of the convalescent and acute COVID-19 samples. Nucleic acid was either cDNA or gDNA, and it came from T cells, B-cell-depleted T cells, or PBMCs.

Per the study methods: Estimates of nucleated cell counts were drawn from the amplification of reference gene primers. The method was immunoSEQ multiplex PCR; TCRdb's version includes in-frame clones alone and lacks a portion of them. V, J and clone size were drawn from that table, and D and trimming were deduced from the DNA. The sample lists some 70,000 clones, about 91% occurring once. The CDR3 is 15 residues long. Germline V gives CDR1 LNHDA, CDR2 SQIVND (reference sequence). V was pared by 10 bases and J by 2 bases, with 8 bases of the junction left unmatched. This TCR derives from a human donor in a cohort sampled during active COVID-19. The chain is built from TRBV19 and TRBJ2-3; 11 nucleotides align to TRBD2. The sequencing sample was made of peripheral blood. The CDR3 DNA follows: TGTGCCACTTCCCTTAGCGGGAGGGACACAGATACGCAGTATTTT. The encoded protein is CATSLSGRDTDTQYF.